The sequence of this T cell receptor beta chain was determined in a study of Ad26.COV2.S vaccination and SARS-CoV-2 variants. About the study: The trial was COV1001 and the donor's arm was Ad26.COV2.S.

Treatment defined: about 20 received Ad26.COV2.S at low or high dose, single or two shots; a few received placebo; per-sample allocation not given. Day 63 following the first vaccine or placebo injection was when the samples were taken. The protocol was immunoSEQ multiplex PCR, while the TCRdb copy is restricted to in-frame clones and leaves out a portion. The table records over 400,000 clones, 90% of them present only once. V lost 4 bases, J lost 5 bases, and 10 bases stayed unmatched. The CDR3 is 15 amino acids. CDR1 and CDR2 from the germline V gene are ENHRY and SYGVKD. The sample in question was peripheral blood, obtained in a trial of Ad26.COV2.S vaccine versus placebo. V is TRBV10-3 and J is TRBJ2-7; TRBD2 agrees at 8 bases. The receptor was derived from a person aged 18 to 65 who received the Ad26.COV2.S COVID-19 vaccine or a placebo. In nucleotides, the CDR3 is TGTGCCATCAGTGCTAGGACTAGCTCATTCCACGAGCAGTACTTC. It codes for CAISARTSSFHEQYF.